The 2 T cell receptor beta chains below all came from one sample that was sequenced in a study of shared clonotypes between healthy human individuals. Some clones are missing from TCRdb's copy, which holds only in-frame ones; the method was immunoSEQ multiplex PCR. The data contain around 330,000 clones, under 80% of them singletons. Sequenced material: memory CD4+ T cells sorted from blood. Subset given: CD45RA-negative fraction. The receptors stem from a man under 40 in good health.

Only one count was recorded for this clone. The gene calls are TRBV7-8 and TRBJ2-1, with 8 bases identical to TRBD2. J lost 9 bases, V lost 0 bases, and 7 bases had no gene match. This CDR3 is 15 amino acids long. Germline CDR1 reads SGHVS; CDR2 reads FQNEAQ. CDR3 in DNA: TGTGCCAGCAGCTTAGCGGGGACTAGTGAGTCTGAGCAGTTCTTC. Translating it yields CASSLAGTSESEQFF. Full variable domain (outside the CDR3, taken from reference TRBV7-8 and TRBJ2-1): GAGVSQSPRYKVAKRGQDVALRCDPISGHVSLFWYQQALGQGPEFLTYFQNEAQLDKSGLPSDRFFAERPEGSVSTLKIQRTQQEDSAVYLCASSLAGTSESEQFFGPGTRLTVL.

This clone was detected only a few times. The chain couples TRBV19 to TRBJ2-5, with 7 bases fitting TRBD1. V trimming: 10 bases; J trimming: 4 bases; junction bases outside the gene matches: 12. Germline loops: CDR1 LNHDA, CDR2 SQIVND (reference sequence). CDR3 length equals 14 residues. CDR3 sequence (DNA): TGTGCCACCAGAAAACAGGGGTTCGGAGAGACCCAGTACTTC. This codes for CATRKQGFGETQYF. The entire variable domain, with the rest obtained from reference TRBV19 and TRBJ2-5, is as follows: DGGITQSPKYLFRKEGQNVTLSCEQNLNHDAMYWYRQDPGQGLRLIYYSQIVNDFQKGDIAEGYSVSREKKESFPLTVTSAQKNPTAFYLCATRKQGFGETQYFGPGTRLLVL.